This entry lists 5 T cell receptor beta chains sequenced from one sample in a study of blood T cell repertoires in COVID-19. Sequenced by immunoSEQ multiplex PCR; TCRdb stores in-frame clones only, minus some. This repertoire shows about 72,000 clones, 82% found once; its top ten account for over 15%. Sequenced material: peripheral blood. These receptors originate from a human donor in a cohort sampled during active COVID-19.

V is TRBV18 and J is TRBJ2-7; D gene unclear. Trimming took off 6 bases at V and 5 bases at J, with 14 bases between the two ends. In germline, CDR1 is KGHSH, CDR2 LQKENI. The CDR3 has 13 residues. CDR3 sequence reads: CASSSVFGDEQYF. The CDR3 DNA reads TGTGCCAGCTCTTCGGTATTCGGTGACGAGCAGTACTTC.

The genes are TRBV2 and TRBJ2-1; D might be TRBD1 (5 bases). Germline V gives CDR1 SNHLY, CDR2 FYNNEI. The CDR3 has 11 residues. V gave up 7 bases and J gave up 9 bases, with 10 bases separating them. The CDR3 sequence is CASILGAEQFF. CDR3 coding DNA: TGTGCCAGCATCCTAGGGGCTGAGCAGTTCTTC.

The V call is TRBV27, the J call TRBJ1-1; no definite D call. The CDR3 has 13 residues. Germline CDR1 is MNHEY and CDR2 is SMNVEV (reference sequence). V lost 4 bases and J 1 base, leaving 7 bases between the germline ends. For the CDR3, the DNA is TGTGCCAGCAGTTATAGACAGAACACTGAAGCTTTCTTT. This encodes CASSYRQNTEAFF.

The V and J genes are TRBV27 and TRBJ2-3; TRBD1 matches 12 bases. The CDR3 is 16 amino acids. The trim removed 6 bases at V and 5 bases at J, leaving 9 bases unmatched. The germline CDR1 and CDR2 sequences are MNHEY and SMNVEV (reference sequence). The CDR3 DNA reads as TGTGCCAGCAGATTCACCGGGACAGGGGGCCGAGATACGCAGTATTTT. Translated, it gives CASRFTGTGGRDTQYF.

In this sample, this clone turned up a few times. The rearrangement uses TRBV2 and TRBJ1-5; D not certain. The CDR3 is made up of 13 amino acids. V was shortened by 5 bases and J by 5 bases, with 10 bases between the two germline ends. Germline V gives CDR1 SNHLY, CDR2 FYNNEI. The CDR3 sequence is CASSTQPDQPQHF. The CDR3 nucleotides read TGTGCCAGCAGTACACAACCCGATCAGCCCCAGCATTTT.